This TCR beta chain was captured by sequencing in a study of identical twins. V trimming: 1 base; J trimming: 0 bases; junction bases outside the gene matches: 9. Germline V gene lookup returns CDR1 DFQATT and CDR2 SNEGSKA (reference sequence). The CDR3 consists of 20 residues. A universal primer site came from template switching; cDNA carried unique molecular identifiers. TCRdb ran MiXCR on the 5' RACE reads and lists one entry per CDR3 protein. The sample yields about 530,000 distinct CDR3 sequences, about a fifth seen once. These same data were also listed under a study on yellow fever vaccine responses in identical twins. That report adds: Vaccine T cell responses of twins reportedly seemed partly convergent and partly personalized.

The receptor comes from a woman aged 18-30 years in good health. The chain couples TRBV20-1 to TRBJ2-1, with 16 bases matching TRBD2. The source material was CD4+ T cells sorted from blood. The CDR3 nucleotides are TGCAGTGCTAGAGCGGGACTAGCGGGAGGGGGAGATCACTCCTACAATGAGCAGTTCTTC. Encoded protein: CSARAGLAGGGDHSYNEQFF.